This T cell receptor (beta chain) was found in a study of T-cell reconstitution after alpha-beta-depleted transplantation in children. This clonotype was detected many times. Its antigen is unknown. A TCRbeta library incorporating unique molecular identifiers was prepared. TCRdb re-analysed the PCR reads in MiXCR, keeping a single row per CDR3 protein. This table has about 580,000 distinct CDR3 sequences, 20% to 25% appearing once. This CDR3 is built from 15 residues. V was shortened by 3 bases and J by 2 bases, with 14 bases between the two germline ends. Study results and caveats: Several hundred graft clones that had expanded were reportedly the source of alpha-beta T cells about two months after transplant.

The chain recombines TRBV12-3 or TRBV12-4 with TRBJ2-7; the D is unclear. The specimen comprised PBMCs, mostly from graft donor cells, sampled 360 days after TCRalphabeta/CD19-depleted stem cell transplant. The TCR originated in a boy less than two years old who had a stem cell transplant for acute myeloid leukemia, so the T cells may come from the graft donor. The CDR3 nucleotides are TGTGCCAGCAGTTTCCCCCGTGTAAAACCCTACGAGCAGTACGTC. This encodes CASSFPRVKPYEQYV.